The 4 T cell receptor beta chains reported below all come from one sample, sequenced in a study of blood T cell repertoires in COVID-19. TCRdb's copy holds only in-frame clones and misses some; the assay was immunoSEQ multiplex PCR. The sample records under 200,000 clones, under 85% being singletons. The sequenced sample was peripheral blood. The receptors stem from a man between 70 and 80 years old who had recovered from COVID-19.

The chain employs TRBV5-1 and TRBJ2-5, with unresolved D. Trimming took 4 bases from V and 2 from J, leaving 12 bases between them. The length of the CDR3 is 14 residues. Germline CDR1 is SGHRS and CDR2 is YFSETQ. The CDR3 loop is CASSTQVAQETQYF. The CDR3 DNA reads as TGCGCCAGCAGCACCCAAGTGGCACAAGAGACCCAGTACTTC. Drawing the rest from reference TRBV5-1 and TRBJ2-5, the complete variable domain is KAGVTQTPRYLIKTRGQQVTLSCSPISGHRSVSWYQQTPGQGLQFLFEYFSETQRNKGNFPGRFSGRQFSNSRSEMNVSTLELGDSALYLCASSTQVAQETQYFGPGTRLLVL.

The chain recombines TRBV24-1 with TRBJ1-2; a weak D match, TRBD1 (6 bases). The CDR3 covers 14 residues. Germline CDR1 KGHDR, CDR2 SFDVKD. V was shortened by 6 bases and J by 4 bases, with 14 bases between the two germline ends. The CDR3 nucleotides are TGTGCCACCAGTCATCCCACAGGGAGCTATGGCTACACCTTC. This sequence encodes CATSHPTGSYGYTF.

This chain links TRBV21-1 with TRBJ2-1; the D call of TRBD1 is as the table states it, not checked on the DNA. TRBV21-1 counts as a pseudogene. This CDR3 has 13 residues. CDR3 in amino acids: CALHGAALGQQFF. In DNA, the CDR3 is TGTGCCCTTCACGGCGCCGCCCTGGGCCAGCAGTTCTTC.

Here the CDR3 DNA reads TGTGCCATCAGGGGGACTAGCGGGAGCAAAGAGACCCAGTACTTC. It is translated as CAIRGTSGSKETQYF. The chain combines TRBV10-3 with TRBJ2-5; 14 positions match TRBD2. CDR1 ENHRY and CDR2 SYGVKD come from the germline V gene. This CDR3 is 15 amino acids long. V lost 6 bases to trimming and J lost 3 bases; unmatched junction nucleotides: 3.